This T cell receptor (beta chain) was sequenced in a study of shared clonotypes between healthy human individuals. Study results and caveats: Unshared clonotypes carried lower generation probabilities than those common to all four donors.

This table comes from immunoSEQ multiplex PCR, and its TCRdb copy is limited to in-frame clones, with some not included. Altogether 190,000 or so clones are present, approximately 70% being singletons, with the ten largest covering less than 11%. V dropped 7 bases and J dropped 3 bases, with 17 bases sitting between them. Germline values: CDR1 SGDLS, CDR2 YYNGEE. This CDR3 comprises 14 residues. A note on this clone: As yet, its antigen is unknown.

This TCR came from a man younger than 40 in good health. Sequencing was performed on memory CD4+ T cells sorted from blood. The subset denotes: CD45RA-negative fraction. The J gene is TRBJ2-7, the V gene TRBV9; D is undetermined. The chain's CDR3 is CASYPPRISYEQYF. CDR3 DNA: TGTGCCAGCTACCCGCCCCGGATTAGCTACGAGCAGTACTTC.